A single sample gave rise to the 22 T cell receptor beta chains below, sequenced in a study of T cell changes during pregnancy in multiple sclerosis. The assay was immunoSEQ multiplex PCR, and TCRdb's table has in-frame clones only and misses some. The sample yields some 90,000 clones, about nine tenths seen once. The material sequenced was peripheral blood, taken after pregnancy. These receptors all come from a female donor in good health, enrolled as a control in a pregnancy study.

The genes are TRBV7-9 and TRBJ2-2; 10 bases are shared with TRBD2. J lost 6 bases, V lost 6 bases, and 10 bases had no gene match. The germline gives CDR1 SEHNR, CDR2 FQNEAQ (reference sequence). This CDR3 contains 16 residues. CDR3 coding DNA: TGTGCCAGCAGTACTAGCGGGACAATAACCCCCGGGGAGCTGTTTTTT. It is translated as CASSTSGTITPGELFF.

The chain couples TRBV5-4 to TRBJ1-2; 7 bases are a match to TRBD1. V was clipped by 2 bases and J by 5 bases; unmatched bases: 3. CDR1 is SGHNT and CDR2 is YYREEE in the germline V gene (reference sequence). The CDR3 totals 13 residues. Here the CDR3 reads CASSFGTDYGYTF. The CDR3 bases are TGTGCCAGCAGCTTTGGGACAGATTATGGCTACACCTTC.

The chain joins TRBV5-4 to TRBJ2-7; 10 bases fit TRBD1. The germline gives CDR1 SGHNT, CDR2 YYREEE (reference sequence). V lost 4 bases to trimming and J lost 2 bases; unmatched junction nucleotides: 6. This CDR3 spans 15 amino acids. The CDR3 DNA reads as TGTGCCAGCAGCCGTGGGACAGGGGCTACCTACGAGCAGTACTTC. Its translation: CASSRGTGATYEQYF.

The rearrangement links TRBV6-5 to TRBJ1-4; the match to TRBD1 covers 11 bases. The CDR3 spans 14 residues. V was pared by 6 bases and J by 6 bases, with 3 bases of the junction left unmatched. Germline V gene data show CDR1 as MNHEY and CDR2 as SVGAGI. In DNA form, the CDR3 reads TGTGCCAGCAGGAAGGGACAGGGGGATGAAAAACTGTTTTTT. This encodes CASRKGQGDEKLFF.

V is TRBV7-9 and J is TRBJ2-7, with 7 positions matching TRBD2. V lost 5 bases, J lost 3 bases, and 16 bases stayed unmatched. Germline V gene data show CDR1 as SEHNR and CDR2 as FQNEAQ (reference sequence). This CDR3 comprises 17 residues. CDR3 sequence (DNA): TGTGCCAGCAGCACGTCGGGACTACCCCAGCCCCTCTACGAGCAGTACTTC. Protein sequence: CASSTSGLPQPLYEQYF.

The rearrangement uses TRBV6-5 and TRBJ2-3; perhaps TRBD2 as D (6 bases). The ends were cut back, 0 bases at V and 4 bases at J, with 14 bases in the middle. The CDR3 consists of 16 residues. Germline V gene data show CDR1 as MNHEY and CDR2 as SVGAGI. The CDR3 DNA reads as TGTGCCAGCAGTTACTCGATAGTGACTAGTGCAGATACGCAGTATTTT. Residues: CASSYSIVTSADTQYF.

The chain is built from TRBV30 and TRBJ1-5; D is undetermined. Germline CDR1 GTSNPN, CDR2 SVGIG (reference sequence). The CDR3 has 12 amino acids. V lost 1 base, J lost 1 base, and 2 bases lay in between. The CDR3 reads CAWSASNQPQHF. As DNA, the CDR3 is TGTGCCTGGAGTGCAAGCAATCAGCCCCAGCATTTT.

This clone was counted a few times. The V gene is TRBV18, the J gene TRBJ1-2; a possible D gene is TRBD1 (6 bases). Germline V CDR1 and CDR2: KGHSH, LQKENI. The CDR3 loop spans 13 amino acids. V lost 3 bases, J lost 6 bases, and 11 bases lay in between. CDR3 DNA: TGTGCCAGCTCACCTGGACAGAAGAATGGCTACACCTTC. Translating it yields CASSPGQKNGYTF.

The chain employs TRBV7-6 and TRBJ2-5; 10 nucleotides agree with TRBD1. This CDR3 is built from 15 residues. Germline CDR1 reads SGHVS; CDR2 reads FNYEAQ. The V segment lost 5 bases and the J segment 1 base; nucleotides outside the gene matches: 4. The CDR3 region has the DNA TGTGCCAGCAGCCCCGGGACAGGGGCCCAAGAGACCCAGTACTTC. Translated, it gives CASSPGTGAQETQYF.

For this clone: This sample includes further DNA sequences coding for the same CDR3. The rearrangement links TRBV9 to TRBJ2-3, with D possibly being TRBD1 (6 bases). Trimming took off 0 bases at V and 6 bases at J, with 8 bases between the two ends. CDR1 is SGDLS and CDR2 is YYNGEE in the germline V gene. There are 13 residues in the CDR3. The CDR3 loop is CASSVDRGDTQYF. Written as DNA, the CDR3 is TGTGCCAGCAGCGTAGATAGGGGGGATACGCAGTATTTT.

The chain is built from TRBV4-3 and TRBJ1-2; 9 positions agree with TRBD1. J lost 1 base, V lost 0 bases, and 3 bases had no gene match. The CDR3 has 16 residues. Germline V gene lookup returns CDR1 LGHNA and CDR2 YSLEER. CDR3 sequence: CASSQDTGGFNYGYTF. In DNA, the CDR3 is TGCGCCAGCAGCCAAGACACAGGGGGCTTTAACTATGGCTACACCTTC.

The chain uses TRBV19 and TRBJ1-3; D remains ambiguous. This CDR3 region has 10 residues. Germline CDR1 reads LNHDA; CDR2 reads SQIVND (reference sequence). Trimming took off 6 bases at V and 10 bases at J, with 7 bases between the two ends. The CDR3 coding sequence is TGTGCCAGTAGGGGAGAGACCATATATTTT. Its translation: CASRGETIYF.

The genes are TRBV4-2 and TRBJ2-7; TRBD2 agrees at 9 bases. The CDR3 has 20 amino acids. CDR1 is LGHNA and CDR2 is YNFKEQ in the germline V gene. The ends lost 0 bases at V and 1 base at J; junction bases unmatched: 16. The CDR3 protein is CASSQERTSKGLAGSYEQYF. CDR3 nucleotide sequence: TGTGCCAGCAGCCAAGAGAGAACCTCCAAGGGACTAGCAGGATCCTACGAGCAGTACTTC.

CDR3 coding DNA: TGCGCCAGCAGCCAAGAGTTTGGCAGCCCGATGGGGCATCAGCCCCAGCATTTT. It is translated as CASSQEFGSPMGHQPQHF. The chain couples TRBV4-1 to TRBJ1-5, with a tentative D call TRBD1 (5 bases). The CDR3 has 18 amino acids. Per germline, CDR1 MGHRA and CDR2 YSYEKL. The V end lost 0 bases, the J end lost 5 bases, and 20 bases lay between the germline ends.

V usage is TRBV5-4 and J usage is TRBJ1-2; 9 nucleotides line up with TRBD1. Looked up from germline, CDR1 is SGHNT and CDR2 is YYREEE (reference sequence). The CDR3 consists of 17 residues. J gave up 2 bases and V 4 bases, and 12 bases lay outside the gene matches. The CDR3 sequence is CASSPQGARRPNYGYTF. The CDR3 region has the DNA TGTGCCAGCAGCCCACAGGGGGCGCGTAGACCAAACTATGGCTACACCTTC.

This clone was detected only once. V is TRBV11-1 and J is TRBJ2-2; the D is unclear. The CDR3 loop spans 12 amino acids. Germline CDR1 SGHAT, CDR2 FQDESV (reference sequence). Trimming left V 5 bases short and J 7 bases short, with 8 bases between. The CDR3 spells CASSLSDGELFF. For the CDR3, the DNA is TGTGCCAGCAGCCTAAGCGACGGGGAGCTGTTTTTT.

V usage is TRBV7-6 and J usage is TRBJ2-5; possible D gene TRBD1, 6 bases. The CDR3 is made up of 15 amino acids. Between the trimmed V and J ends, which lost 5 bases and 5 bases, there was a span of 18 bases. The germline CDR1 and CDR2 sequences are SGHVS and FNYEAQ. The DNA of the CDR3 is TGTGCCAGCAGCGCCGTACAGGGCCTGGGGGAGACCCAGTACTTC. It codes for CASSAVQGLGETQYF.

V gene TRBV6-4 combines with J gene TRBJ2-1, with 9 positions matching TRBD1. The CDR3 sequence is 14 residues long. V was pared by 6 bases and J by 9 bases, with 9 bases of the junction left unmatched. Per germline, CDR1 MRHNA and CDR2 SNTAGT. CDR3 protein: CASRRDRVEGEQFF. The CDR3 DNA follows: TGTGCCAGCAGAAGGGACAGGGTTGAGGGTGAGCAGTTCTTC.

The chain couples TRBV7-2 to TRBJ2-1, with 9 positions matching TRBD2. Germline-derived CDR1 and CDR2 are SGHTA and FQGNSA. V lost 2 bases and J lost 7; bases outside the gene matches: 6. The CDR3 length is 15 residues. The CDR3 sequence is CASSLIAGGQNEQFF. CDR3 DNA: TGTGCCAGCAGCTTAATTGCGGGGGGGCAAAATGAGCAGTTCTTC.

This clone was recorded only once. The chain joins TRBV4-1 to TRBJ2-2; 8 bases align to TRBD1. The junction had 4 bases not matched to a gene; V was cut back by 1 base and J by 6 bases. CDR1 is MGHRA, CDR2 YSYEKL, per germline. CDR3 size: 15 residues. CDR3 region: CASSQVRQGPGELFF. CDR3 DNA: TGCGCCAGCAGCCAAGTGAGACAGGGGCCCGGGGAGCTGTTTTTT.

This rearrangement joins TRBV4-3 to TRBJ1-6, with a weak D call TRBD1 (6 bases). The germline V gene encodes CDR1 LGHNA and CDR2 YSLEER. V was shortened by 4 bases and J by 13 bases, with 20 bases between the two germline ends. The CDR3 spans 15 residues. The CDR3: CASSRDGGASRPLHF. The CDR3 DNA is TGCGCCAGCAGCCGAGATGGGGGGGCGTCACGGCCCCTCCACTTT.

V usage is TRBV6-1 and J usage is TRBJ2-7; weak D call: TRBD2 (6 bases). CDR1 is MNHNS and CDR2 is SASEGT in the germline V gene. Trimming left V 3 bases short and J 4 bases short, with 13 bases between. CDR3 length equals 14 residues. The CDR3 DNA follows: TGTGCCAGCAGTGATCTGGGACTGGGATACGAGCAGTACTTC. Its protein product is CASSDLGLGYEQYF.